The 27 T cell receptor beta chains presented below share a single source sample, sequenced in a study of control samples from healthy donors and cancer patients. Profiled with immunoSEQ multiplex PCR; TCRdb holds only in-frame clones, not every one. The sample lists over 150,000 clones; 85% to 95% were seen once. The sequenced sample was blood. All receptors derive from a man between 18 and 29 years old in good health.

V and J are TRBV11-2 and TRBJ2-1, with 11 bases lining up with TRBD2. V lost 5 bases to trimming and J lost 3 bases; unmatched junction nucleotides: 6. The germline CDR1 and CDR2 sequences are SGHAT and FQNNGV. This CDR3 is built from 16 residues. The CDR3 region is CASSMSGLAVYNEQFF. The CDR3, as DNA: TGTGCCAGCAGCATGTCGGGACTAGCGGTCTACAATGAGCAGTTCTTC. Filled out from reference TRBV11-2 and TRBJ2-1, the complete variable domain reads EAGVAQSPRYKIIEKRQSVAFWCNPISGHATLYWYQQILGQGPKLLIQFQNNGVVDDSQLPKDRFSAERLKGVDSTLKIQPAKLEDSAVYLCASSMSGLAVYNEQFFGPGTRLTVL.

The chain has TRBV5-5 and TRBJ2-2, with D maybe TRBD2 (5 bases). CDR3 length: 14 amino acids. V lost 7 bases and J lost 4, with 14 bases in between. Per germline, CDR1 SGHKS and CDR2 YYEKEE (reference sequence). CDR3: CASSRGSSTGELFF. In DNA form, the CDR3 reads TGTGCCAGCTCCCGCGGGTCTTCCACCGGGGAGCTGTTTTTT.

This chain uses TRBV9 with TRBJ2-2, with D possibly matching TRBD1 (5 bases). CDR3 length: 14 amino acids. With 3 bases removed from V and 1 base from J, the gap between germline ends came to 7 bases. The germline V gene encodes CDR1 SGDLS and CDR2 YYNGEE. CDR3 in DNA: TGTGCCAGCAGCGCCGGACAGAACACCGGGGAGCTGTTTTTT. This encodes CASSAGQNTGELFF.

The chain links TRBV9 to TRBJ2-1; 8 bases line up with TRBD1. Trimming cost V 3 bases and J 0 bases; bases outside gene matches: 5. The germline gives CDR1 SGDLS, CDR2 YYNGEE. The CDR3 sequence is 16 residues long. In DNA, the CDR3 is TGTGCCAGCAGCGCCGGACAGGGAAGCTCCTACAATGAGCAGTTCTTC. This sequence encodes CASSAGQGSSYNEQFF. Full variable domain (missing parts from reference TRBV9 and TRBJ2-1): DSGVTQTPKHLITATGQRVTLRCSPRSGDLSVYWYQQSLDQGLQFLIQYYNGEERAKGNILERFSAQQFPDLHSELNLSSLELGDSALYFCASSAGQGSSYNEQFFGPGTRLTVL.

This clone was seen just once. The rearrangement links TRBV7-2 to TRBJ2-3; D remains ambiguous. Trimming cost V 2 bases and J 12 bases, with 15 bases left between them. This CDR3 has 13 residues. CDR1 and CDR2 (germline): SGHTA, FQGNSA. CDR3 region: CASSLLRNGEQYF. The CDR3 DNA reads as TGTGCCAGCAGCTTACTGAGGAATGGGGAACAGTATTTT.

The chain is built from TRBV3-1 (or the pseudogene TRBV3-2) and TRBJ1-2; D might be TRBD1 (5 bases). CDR3 length equals 16 residues. The germline CDR1 and CDR2 sequences are LGHDT and YNNKEL (reference sequence). V dropped 3 bases and J dropped 4 bases, with 18 bases sitting between them. CDR3 amino acids: CASSQGTVALGYGYTF. CDR3 DNA: TGTGCCAGCAGCCAGGGGACGGTGGCGTTGGGCTATGGCTACACCTTC.

The chain links TRBV3-1 (or the pseudogene TRBV3-2) to TRBJ2-7; 7 bases line up with TRBD1. V lost 4 bases, J lost 2 bases, and 5 bases stayed unmatched. The CDR3 covers 14 residues. Germline CDR1 reads LGHDT; CDR2 reads YNNKEL (reference sequence). CDR3 in amino acids: CASSPKQGTYEQYF. The CDR3 bases are TGTGCCAGCAGCCCCAAACAGGGGACCTACGAGCAGTACTTC.

The chain uses TRBV6-5 and TRBJ1-4; a weak D match, TRBD1 (5 bases). The CDR3 is 15 residues long. The V gene lost 5 bases and the J gene lost 7 bases, with 17 bases spanning the gap. Germline CDR1 MNHEY, CDR2 SVGAGI. This CDR3 is CASSHTGGDGEKLFF. CDR3 nucleotides: TGTGCCAGCAGTCACACGGGGGGTGACGGTGAAAAACTGTTTTTT.

The chain joins TRBV18 to TRBJ2-2; TRBD1 is a possible D gene (6 bases). The germline V gene encodes CDR1 KGHSH and CDR2 LQKENI. V was shortened by 3 bases and J by 6 bases, with 8 bases between the two germline ends. CDR3 length: 13 residues. CDR3 DNA: TGTGCCAGCTCACCGCAGGGGCCCGGGGAGCTGTTTTTT. This translates into CASSPQGPGELFF.

CDR3 bases: TGTGCCACCCCTAATACCGAGCTGGCCCGGGCAAGTGAGGCCAGATTGAACACTGAAGCTTTCTTT. It yields the protein CATPNTELARASEARLNTEAFF. This sequence joins TRBV19 and TRBJ1-1; D not resolved. Germline CDR1 reads LNHDA; CDR2 reads SQIVND (reference sequence). The CDR3 totals 22 residues. V lost 10 bases and J 0 bases, leaving 39 bases between the germline ends.

CDR3 sequence reads: CASSLGRGVNTDTQYF. The CDR3 coding sequence is TGTGCCAGCAGCTTGGGGCGGGGGGTCAACACAGATACGCAGTATTTT. The chain is built from TRBV5-4 and TRBJ2-3; 8 bases match TRBD2. This CDR3 spans 16 amino acids. J was trimmed by 2 bases and V by 0 bases; bases with no gene match: 5. Germline V gives CDR1 SGHNT, CDR2 YYREEE (reference sequence). The entire variable domain, with the rest obtained from reference TRBV5-4 and TRBJ2-3, is as follows: ETGVTQSPTHLIKTRGQQVTLRCSSQSGHNTVSWYQQALGQGPQFIFQYYREEENGRGNFPPRFSGLQFPNYSSELNVNALELDDSALYLCASSLGRGVNTDTQYFGPGTRLTVL.

The rearrangement uses TRBV3-1 (or the pseudogene TRBV3-2) and TRBJ2-1, with a tentative D call TRBD2 (7 bases). The CDR3 loop spans 14 amino acids. Per the germline V gene, CDR1 is LGHDT and CDR2 is YNNKEL (reference sequence). The ends were cut back, 5 bases at V and 8 bases at J, with 16 bases in the middle. CDR3 protein: CASSIRAGAHEQFF. For the CDR3, the DNA is TGTGCCAGCAGCATCCGGGCGGGGGCCCATGAGCAGTTCTTC.

The DNA for the CDR3 is TGTGCCAGCAGGGCGGGACAGGGTGGCACTGAAGCTTTCTTT. Translation: CASRAGQGGTEAFF. J is TRBJ1-1 and V is TRBV5-4; 9 nucleotides line up with TRBD1. Germline values: CDR1 SGHNT, CDR2 YYREEE (reference sequence). The V segment lost 5 bases and the J segment 4 bases; nucleotides outside the gene matches: 6. The CDR3 spans 14 residues.

This sequence joins TRBV21-1 and TRBJ1-1. TRBV21-1 is reported as a pseudogene. This CDR3 is built from 19 residues. CDR3 DNA: TGTGCCAGCAGCTATAGAAGTCGGGGAGGTTCGAAGGGGAACACTGAAGCTTTCTTT. Translation: CASSYRSRGGSKGNTEAFF.

The chain is built from TRBV9 and TRBJ1-6; the D gene is possibly TRBD1 (5 bases). V was shortened by 0 bases and J by 3 bases, with 10 bases between the two germline ends. This CDR3 region has 16 residues. Germline V gives CDR1 SGDLS, CDR2 YYNGEE. The CDR3 nucleotides are TGTGCCAGCAGCGTAGGTGGGGGAAGCTATAATTCACCCCTCCACTTT. As protein: CASSVGGGSYNSPLHF.

This chain joins TRBV7-9 and TRBJ1-5; D ambiguous. The CDR3 is 11 residues long. V gave up 4 bases and J gave up 4 bases, with 2 bases separating them. Germline assignment: CDR1 SEHNR and CDR2 FQNEAQ (reference sequence). This CDR3 reads CASSYNQPQHF. CDR3 in DNA: TGTGCCAGCAGCTATAATCAGCCCCAGCATTTT.

The J gene is TRBJ1-6, the V gene TRBV2; D ambiguous. V lost 3 bases, J lost 2 bases, and 8 bases lay in between. The CDR3 runs 15 residues. Germline CDR1 and CDR2: SNHLY and FYNNEI. In nucleotides, the CDR3 is TGTGCCAGCAGTGACGGCCGGGCCTATAATTCACCCCTCCACTTT. It codes for CASSDGRAYNSPLHF.

The V gene is TRBV9, the J gene TRBJ2-3, with TRBD2 matching over 7 bases. The V gene end was trimmed by 6 bases and the J gene end by 1 base; junction bases not matched to a gene: 5. The germline V gene has CDR1 SGDLS and CDR2 YYNGEE. There are 14 residues in the CDR3. For the CDR3, the DNA is TGTGCCAGCAAGGGAGGGTTTCGCACAGATACGCAGTATTTT. Encoded protein: CASKGGFRTDTQYF.

This clone was detected once. The chain employs TRBV7-8 and TRBJ2-3; D uncertain. The CDR3 length is 18 residues. The ends were cut back, 4 bases at V and 1 base at J, with 21 bases in the middle. Germline CDR1 SGHVS, CDR2 FQNEAQ. The CDR3 nucleotides are TGTGCCAGCAGCTCCACCGAACGAAGGTGGCAGGGCACAGATACGCAGTATTTT. Residues: CASSSTERRWQGTDTQYF.

The chain joins TRBV5-1 to TRBJ2-1; 8 positions agree with TRBD2. The CDR3 is made up of 12 amino acids. Germline V gives CDR1 SGHRS, CDR2 YFSETQ. The V gene end was trimmed by 5 bases and the J gene end by 9 bases; junction bases not matched to a gene: 4. CDR3 sequence reads: CASRASGSEQFF. CDR3 DNA sequence: TGCGCCAGCAGGGCTAGCGGGTCTGAGCAGTTCTTC.

This chain joins TRBV11-1 and TRBJ2-7; D may be TRBD1 or TRBD2 (5 bases each). The CDR3 spans 15 residues. Germline V gene lookup returns CDR1 SGHAT and CDR2 FQDESV (reference sequence). The V end was cut by 6 bases, the J end by 3 bases, with 18 bases between. The CDR3 bases are TGTGCCAGCAGTTACTTCGGGACCGCTCTCTACGAGCAGTACTTC. Its translation: CASSYFGTALYEQYF. The whole variable domain, remainder taken from reference TRBV11-1 and TRBJ2-7, is EAEVAQSPRYKITEKSQAVAFWCDPISGHATLYWYRQILGQGPELLVQFQDESVVDDSQLPKDRFSAERLKGVDSTLKIQPAELGDSAMYLCASSYFGTALYEQYFGPGTRLTVT.

CDR3 loop: CASSYWDRGTDTQYF. DNA for the CDR3: TGTGCCAGCAGTTACTGGGACAGGGGAACAGATACGCAGTATTTT. J is TRBJ2-3 and V is TRBV6-6; TRBD1 matches 10 bases. Germline values: CDR1 MNHNY, CDR2 SVGAGI (reference sequence). The V segment lost 1 base and the J segment 3 bases; nucleotides outside the gene matches: 1. CDR3 size: 15 residues.

The gene calls are TRBV2 and TRBJ1-5, with 7 positions matching TRBD1. Losses at the gene ends were 6 bases for V and 5 bases for J; bases not matched to a gene: 10. CDR3 length: 15 amino acids. From germline, CDR1 is SNHLY and CDR2 FYNNEI. The CDR3 here is CASSPTGDSYQPQHF. The CDR3 nucleotides are TGTGCCAGCAGCCCCACGGGGGACAGTTATCAGCCCCAGCATTTT.

The V gene is TRBV10-3, the J gene TRBJ2-1; 9 nucleotides line up with TRBD1. Looked up from germline, CDR1 is ENHRY and CDR2 is SYGVKD. V was pared by 2 bases and J by 3 bases, with 11 bases of the junction left unmatched. The CDR3 runs to 18 residues. Written as DNA, the CDR3 is TGTGCCATCAGTGAGCCGCTCCTCCCGGGACAGGGCTACAATGAGCAGTTCTTC. Encoded protein: CAISEPLLPGQGYNEQFF.

The chain combines TRBV6-1 with TRBJ1-3; tentatively, D is TRBD1 (5 bases). CDR3 length: 14 amino acids. The germline V and J ends were trimmed by 0 bases and 4 bases, with 7 bases remaining between them. From germline, CDR1 is MNHNS and CDR2 SASEGT. This chain's CDR3 is CASSEATVGNTIYF. The CDR3 region has the DNA TGTGCCAGCAGTGAAGCGACAGTAGGAAACACCATATATTTT.

The genes are TRBV5-1 and TRBJ1-2; the match to TRBD1 covers 9 bases. Germline lookup yields CDR1 SGHRS and CDR2 YFSETQ. The CDR3 covers 15 residues. Losses at the gene ends were 3 bases for V and 7 bases for J; bases not matched to a gene: 10. The CDR3 here is CASSSDTGGRFGYTF. The CDR3 coding sequence is TGCGCCAGCAGCTCAGATACAGGGGGCAGGTTTGGCTACACCTTC.

This clone was recorded only once. This chain connects TRBV19 to TRBJ2-1, with D perhaps matching TRBD1 (5 bases). CDR3 length equals 14 residues. The V gene's germline CDR1 is LNHDA and CDR2 SQIVND (reference sequence). Between the trimmed V and J ends, which lost 7 bases and 4 bases, there was a span of 14 bases. CDR3 residues: CASTTGAGYNEQFF. The DNA for the CDR3 is TGTGCCAGTACTACAGGTGCAGGATACAATGAGCAGTTCTTC.